The 8 T cell receptor beta chains in this list originate from one sample, sequenced in a study of T cell repertoires in cytomegalovirus infection (dated by TCRdb to between 2017 and 2020). The sequencer was an Illumina HiSeq 1500. TCRdb trimmed public reads at Q25 via fastp, called clones via MiXCR and kept in-frame beta chains. A single entry per CDR3 protein holds the most common genes and DNA from its merged rows. The sample contains under 350,000 distinct CDR3 sequences, around 10% of them found a single time. The ten largest clones capture around 2.4% of the sample. Sequencing used PBMCs. Every receptor here comes from a human donor in good health (CMV status not recorded). Some clones in this sample may be carry-over from other donors' samples.

This clonotype has at least ten counts. The J gene is TRBJ1-2, the V gene TRBV14, with no clear D. The CDR3 runs 13 residues. V lost 4 bases, J lost 7 bases, and 13 bases lay in between. In germline, CDR1 is SGHDN, CDR2 FVKESK. CDR3 nucleotide sequence: TGTGCCAGCAGCCGGTGGCCCGAGGGTGGCTACACCTTC. Amino acids: CASSRWPEGGYTF.

This clonotype was detected ten times or more. The rearrangement links TRBV7-6 to TRBJ1-2, with D uncertain. Trimming shortened V by 1 base and J by 1 base, and 10 bases separated the two germline ends. CDR1 is SGHVS and CDR2 is FNYEAQ in the germline V gene. CDR3 length: 15 amino acids. In DNA form, the CDR3 reads TGTGCCAGCAGCTTAGGTGAGGCGCGTAACTATGGCTACACCTTC. Translated: CASSLGEARNYGYTF.

There are a few counts of this clonotype. The rearrangement links TRBV5-4 to TRBJ2-1; D might be TRBD2 (6 bases). V lost 0 bases and J 6 bases, leaving 13 bases between the germline ends. Germline CDR1 reads SGHNT; CDR2 reads YYREEE (reference sequence). There are 15 residues in the CDR3. The CDR3 loop is CASSLAGQGGNEQFF. In DNA, the CDR3 is TGTGCCAGCAGCTTGGCCGGGCAGGGAGGCAATGAGCAGTTCTTC.

This clonotype has ten or more counts. This rearrangement joins TRBV20-1 to TRBJ2-5, with D unresolved. The germline V gene encodes CDR1 DFQATT and CDR2 SNEGSKA (reference sequence). The CDR3 is made up of 13 amino acids. Trimming removed 3 bases from V and 1 base from J, with 9 bases in between. The CDR3 nucleotides are TGCAGTGCTAGCGGGCAGACCCAAGAGACCCAGTACTTC. Protein: CSASGQTQETQYF.

This clonotype was recorded at least ten times. The CDR3, as DNA: TGTGCCATCAGTGAAGGGGGACAGGGTTGGCAGCCCCAGCATTTT. It is translated as CAISEGGQGWQPQHF. The chain uses TRBV10-3 and TRBJ1-5; 9 bases align to TRBD1. The CDR3 is made up of 15 amino acids. CDR1 and CDR2 (germline): ENHRY, SYGVKD. J was trimmed by 7 bases and V by 3 bases; bases with no gene match: 7.

In its sample, this clonotype was seen many times. The rearrangement links TRBV6-4 to TRBJ2-2; 11 nucleotides align to TRBD2. Looked up from germline, CDR1 is MRHNA and CDR2 is SNTAGT. The trim removed 5 bases at V and 6 bases at J, leaving 5 bases unmatched. The CDR3 runs 15 residues. CDR3 bases: TGTGCCAGCAGTCCGACTAGCGGGGAATCCGGGGAGCTGTTTTTT. It is translated as CASSPTSGESGELFF.

In its sample, this clonotype was seen a few times. The genes are TRBV14 and TRBJ1-6; 7 bases map to TRBD1. CDR1 is SGHDN, CDR2 FVKESK, per germline. The CDR3 is 15 residues long. The V gene end was trimmed by 4 bases and the J gene end by 7 bases; junction bases not matched to a gene: 7. The CDR3, as DNA: TGTGCCAGCAGCCCCCGCGGGACAGTGAATTCACCCCTCCACTTT. It is translated as CASSPRGTVNSPLHF. The variable domain in full, completed from reference TRBV14 and TRBJ1-6, reads EAGVTQFPSHSVIEKGQTVTLRCDPISGHDNLYWYRRVMGKEIKFLLHFVKESKQDESGMPNNRFLAERTGGTYSTLKVQPAELEDSGVYFCASSPRGTVNSPLHFGNGTRLTVT.

Note on this clonotype: One base away lies a much larger clone, so this may be a sequencing read error. The V call is TRBV2, the J call TRBJ2-2, with 8 bases lining up with TRBD1. CDR1 and CDR2 from the germline V gene are SNHLY and FYNNEI. This CDR3 has 14 residues. The CDR3 region has the DNA TGTGCCAGCAGTGTACAGGGGGTCACCCGGGAGCTGTTTTTT. Its translation is CASSVQGVTRELFF. Variable domain in full (rest from reference TRBV2 and TRBJ2-2): EPEVTQTPSHQVTQMGQEVILRCVPISNHLYFYWYRQILGQKVEFLVSFYNNEISEKSEIFDDQFSVERPDGSNFTLKIRSTKLEDSAMYFCASSVQGVTRELFFGEGSRLTVL.